This T cell receptor (beta chain) was found in a study of T-cell reconstitution after alpha-beta-depleted transplantation in children. General observations from the study: After transplant, high TCRbeta diversity at day 60 in some patients arose from surviving recipient T cells and thymic progenitors. Expanded graft clones, several hundred of them, were reportedly the source of alpha-beta T cells about two months after transplant.

Unmatched junction bases numbered 22, after V lost 8 bases and J lost 0 bases. CDR3 length: 20 amino acids. A library of TCRbeta sequences, prepared with unique molecular identifiers, was generated. TCRdb recomputed calls from the PCR reads with MiXCR, one row per CDR3 protein. Of about 980,000 distinct CDR3 sequences listed, around 30% are singletons. Remarks on this clonotype: Its antigen is undetermined.

The receptor comes from a boy under two years old who had a stem cell transplant for SCID, so the T cells may come from the graft donor. The J gene is TRBJ2-3, the V gene TRBV12-3 or TRBV12-4; 8 nucleotides agree with TRBD2. The sequences come from PBMCs, mostly from graft donor cells, collected 360 days after TCRalphabeta/CD19-depleted stem cell transplant. The DNA for the CDR3 is TGTGCCAGCCGACGGGGGCGGGGGGCCCACAAGGTCATCAGCACAGATACGCAGTATTTT. This gives the protein CASRRGRGAHKVISTDTQYF.